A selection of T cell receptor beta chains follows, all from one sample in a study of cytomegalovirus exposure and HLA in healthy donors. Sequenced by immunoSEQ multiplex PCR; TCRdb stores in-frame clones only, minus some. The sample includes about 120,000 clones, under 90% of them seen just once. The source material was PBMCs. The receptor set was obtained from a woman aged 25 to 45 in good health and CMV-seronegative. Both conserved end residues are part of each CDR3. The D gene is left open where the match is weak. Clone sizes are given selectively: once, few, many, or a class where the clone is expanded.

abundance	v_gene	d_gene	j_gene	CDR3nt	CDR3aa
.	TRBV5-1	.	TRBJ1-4	TGCGCCAGCAGCTTGGTCCCAGCAACTAATGAAAAACTGTTTTTT	CASSLVPATNEKLFF
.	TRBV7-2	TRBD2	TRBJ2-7	TGTGCCAGCAGCGGGACTAGCGGTTACGAGCAGTACTTC	CASSGTSGYEQYF
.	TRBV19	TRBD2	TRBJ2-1	TGTGCCAGTAGTAACCTAGCGGGACCATCCAATGAGCAGTTCTTC	CASSNLAGPSNEQFF
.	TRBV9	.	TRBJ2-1	TGTGCCAGCGGTCCCCACGCCAGCTCCTACAATGAGCAGTTCTTC	CASGPHASSYNEQFF
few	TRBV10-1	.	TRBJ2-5	TGCGCCAGCAGTGAGGGGCTTCAGGGTGGGAAGACCCAGTACTTC	CASSEGLQGGKTQYF
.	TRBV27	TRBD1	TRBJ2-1	TGTGCCAGCAGTTTAGGGACAGTCAATGAGCAGTTCTTC	CASSLGTVNEQFF
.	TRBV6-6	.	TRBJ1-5	TGTGCCAGCAGTCCAGGGGTCGATAGCAATCAGCCCCAGCATTTT	CASSPGVDSNQPQHF
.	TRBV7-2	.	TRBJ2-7	TGTGCCAGCAGCTTAGAAGTCCAGAACGAGCAGTACTTC	CASSLEVQNEQYF
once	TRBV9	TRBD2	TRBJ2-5	TGTGCCAGCAGCGCGCGGGAGAAGGGGACCCAGTACTTC	CASSAREKGTQYF
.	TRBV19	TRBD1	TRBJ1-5	TGTGCCAGTAGTATAGACCCGGGACAGGGTCAGCCCCAGCATTTT	CASSIDPGQGQPQHF
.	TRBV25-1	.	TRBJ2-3	TGTGCCAGCAGTGAAGGGGCAGCCCCAGATACGCAGTATTTT	CASSEGAAPDTQYF
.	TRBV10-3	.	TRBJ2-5	TGTGCCATCAGTGAGCAGGGGTCGGAGACCCAGTACTTC	CAISEQGSETQYF
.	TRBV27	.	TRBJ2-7	TGTGCCAGCAATGAGCCGGGAGCCTACGAGCAGTACTTC	CASNEPGAYEQYF
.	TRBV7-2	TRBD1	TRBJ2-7	TGTGCCAGCAGCCAATCCTCCGGGACAGGGGTCGACGAGCAGTACTTC	CASSQSSGTGVDEQYF
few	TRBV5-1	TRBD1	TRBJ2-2	TGCGCCAGCAGCTTGGGACCGGGACAGGGGCTAATCACCGGGGAGCTGTTTTTT	CASSLGPGQGLITGELFF
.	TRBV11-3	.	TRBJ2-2	TGTGCCAGCAGCTCCAGACATACGAACACCGGGGAGCTGTTTTTT	CASSSRHTNTGELFF
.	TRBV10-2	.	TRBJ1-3	TGCGCCAGCAGCGACAGGAGCCGGAACACCATATATTTT	CASSDRSRNTIYF
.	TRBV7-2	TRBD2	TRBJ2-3	TGTGCCAGCAGCGCTAGCGGGGATACGCAGTATTTT	CASSASGDTQYF
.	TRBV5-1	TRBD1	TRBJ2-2	TGCGCCAGCAGCGTGGGACAGATAAACACCGGGGAGCTGTTTTTT	CASSVGQINTGELFF
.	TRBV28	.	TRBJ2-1	TGTGCCAGCAGTTGGACAGCTGGGGGCGAGCAGTTCTTC	CASSWTAGGEQFF
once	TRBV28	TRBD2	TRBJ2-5	TGTGCCAGCAGTTTGGATCTAGCGGGAGGCTATGAGCAGTACTTC	CASSLDLAGGYEQYF
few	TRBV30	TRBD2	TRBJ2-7	TGTGCCTGGAGAAAGACTAGCGGGAAAGGGATTACCTACGAGCAGTACTTC	CAWRKTSGKGITYEQYF
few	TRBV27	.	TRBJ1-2	TGTGCCAGCAGGCCTCTGGACACCTATGGCTACACCTTC	CASRPLDTYGYTF
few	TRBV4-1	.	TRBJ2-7	TGCGCCAGCAGCCAAGAGCCGGGTACCTCCTACGAGCAGTACTTC	CASSQEPGTSYEQYF
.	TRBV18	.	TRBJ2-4	TGTGCCAGCTCACTGGCTGCCAAAAACATTCAGTACTTC	CASSLAAKNIQYF
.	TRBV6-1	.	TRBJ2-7	TGTGCCAGCACGGCCCTAGCAGTTGGTAACGAGCAGTACTTC	CASTALAVGNEQYF
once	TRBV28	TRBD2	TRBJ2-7	TGTGCCAGCAGCCCTTTAGCGGGATTCTACGAGCAGTACTTC	CASSPLAGFYEQYF
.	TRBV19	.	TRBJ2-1	TGTGCCAGTAGTAATGGGCACAGGGCCTACAATGAGCAGTTCTTC	CASSNGHRAYNEQFF
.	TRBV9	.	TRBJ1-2	TGTGCCAGCAGCGTAGTCGCGGGGTATGGCTACACCTTC	CASSVVAGYGYTF
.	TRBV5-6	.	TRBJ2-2	TGTGCCAGCAGCTTGGCCTGGGAGGCGGACACCGGGGAGCTGTTTTTT	CASSLAWEADTGELFF
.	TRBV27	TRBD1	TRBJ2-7	TGTGCCAGCAGTTCCCCGGGACAGGGGAGATCCTACGAGCAGTACTTC	CASSSPGQGRSYEQYF
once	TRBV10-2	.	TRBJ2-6	TGCGCCAGCAAGGAGGGCTCTGGGGCCAACGTCCTGACTTTC	CASKEGSGANVLTF